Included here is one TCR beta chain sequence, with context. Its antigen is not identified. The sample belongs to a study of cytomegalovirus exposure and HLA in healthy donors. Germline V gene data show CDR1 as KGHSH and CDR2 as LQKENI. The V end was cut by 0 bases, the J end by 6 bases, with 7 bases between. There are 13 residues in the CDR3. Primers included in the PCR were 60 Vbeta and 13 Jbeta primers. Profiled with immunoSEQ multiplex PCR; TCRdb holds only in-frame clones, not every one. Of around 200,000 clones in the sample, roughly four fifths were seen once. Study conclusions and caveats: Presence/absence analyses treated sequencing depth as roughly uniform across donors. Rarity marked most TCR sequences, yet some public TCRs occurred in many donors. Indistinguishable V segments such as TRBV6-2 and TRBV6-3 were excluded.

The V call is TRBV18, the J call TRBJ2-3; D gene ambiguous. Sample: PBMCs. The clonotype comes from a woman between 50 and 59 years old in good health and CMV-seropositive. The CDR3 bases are TGTGCCAGCTCACCACCGGCATCGGATACGCAGTATTTT. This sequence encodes CASSPPASDTQYF.